A single sample gave rise to the 22 T cell receptor beta chains below, sequenced in a study of blood T cell repertoires in COVID-19. Sequenced by immunoSEQ multiplex PCR; TCRdb stores in-frame clones only, minus some. The sample has under 250,000 clones, 89% seen once. Sequences were obtained from peripheral blood. Source of these receptors: a man in his sixties who had recovered from COVID-19.

Concerning this clone: The germline gene is not matched at one end of the junction; a read error may be the cause. The chain combines TRBV7-2 with TRBJ2-7; 8 nucleotides align to TRBD2. The CDR3 contains 11 residues. Per germline, CDR1 SGHTA and CDR2 FQGNSA. The CDR3 protein is CASSNRRLAGF. The CDR3 DNA is TGTGCCAGCAGCAACCGGCGGCTAGCGGGCTTC.

V gene TRBV3-1 (or the pseudogene TRBV3-2) combines with J gene TRBJ2-3; 9 positions match TRBD2. The germline CDR1 and CDR2 sequences are LGHDT and YNNKEL (reference sequence). J gave up 2 bases and V 2 bases, and 2 bases lay outside the gene matches. The CDR3 covers 15 residues. Here the CDR3 DNA reads TGTGCCAGCAGCCAACTAGCGGGGTTCACAGATACGCAGTATTTT. Residues: CASSQLAGFTDTQYF.

The V and J genes are TRBV28 and TRBJ2-3; 12 bases align to TRBD2. Germline lookup yields CDR1 MDHEN and CDR2 SYDVKM. Trimming cost V 8 bases and J 6 bases; bases outside gene matches: 3. The CDR3 length is 13 residues. In nucleotides, the CDR3 is TGTGCCAGCCTAGCGGGAGGGGTGGATACGCAGTATTTT. Encoded protein: CASLAGGVDTQYF.

The chain couples TRBV19 to TRBJ2-5; D gene unclear. This CDR3 is built from 12 residues. Trimming pared 5 bases from V and 0 bases from J, leaving 4 bases between. Germline-derived CDR1 and CDR2 are LNHDA and SQIVND (reference sequence). CDR3 in DNA: TGTGCCAGTAGTTATTACCAAGAGACCCAGTACTTC. The encoded protein is CASSYYQETQYF.

J is TRBJ1-3 and V is TRBV6-6; D is perhaps TRBD1 (6 bases). Germline assignment: CDR1 MNHNY and CDR2 SVGAGI (reference sequence). The CDR3 runs 15 residues. V was pared by 10 bases and J by 4 bases, with 20 bases between. CDR3 nucleotides: TGTGCCACTGCACAGGGCCCAAGTACCGGAAACACCATATATTTT. Amino acids: CATAQGPSTGNTIYF.

The genes are TRBV5-4 and TRBJ1-1, with TRBD1 as a possible D gene (6 bases). CDR1 and CDR2 (germline): SGHNT, YYREEE (reference sequence). Trimming removed 4 bases at V and 4 bases at J, with 14 bases between. The CDR3 consists of 14 residues. For the CDR3, the DNA is TGTGCCAGCAGCGGATTGGGGGGGCTCACTGAAGCTTTCTTT. Protein: CASSGLGGLTEAFF.

The genes are TRBV24-1 and TRBJ1-5, with TRBD1 as a possible D gene (6 bases). V gave up 4 bases and J gave up 6 bases, with 18 bases separating them. The CDR3 extends over 16 amino acids. Germline V gives CDR1 KGHDR, CDR2 SFDVKD. The CDR3 DNA follows: TGTGCCACCAGTGACCCGTCACAGGGAATGGGTCAGCCCCAGCATTTT. Its translation is CATSDPSQGMGQPQHF.

Only one count was recorded for this clone. The chain joins TRBV11-3 to TRBJ2-7; the match to TRBD2 covers 8 bases. V lost 5 bases and J lost 2; bases outside the gene matches: 8. The CDR3 consists of 15 residues. Germline V CDR1 and CDR2: SGHNT, YENEEA. The CDR3 region has the DNA TGTGCCAGCAGCCCCTACGGGAGGGGAGCCTACGAGCAGTACTTC. This encodes CASSPYGRGAYEQYF.

This chain uses TRBV7-2 with TRBJ1-3, with D tentatively TRBD1 (5 bases). Germline V lookup: CDR1 SGHTA, CDR2 FQGNSA. V was shortened by 3 bases and J by 3 bases, with 9 bases between the two germline ends. This CDR3 comprises 14 residues. CDR3 protein: CASSFVGGGNTIYF. Written as DNA, the CDR3 is TGTGCCAGCAGCTTCGTCGGGGGTGGAAACACCATATATTTT.

This chain connects TRBV7-9 to TRBJ1-6; TRBD1 might be the D (6 bases). The CDR3 has 15 residues. The V gene lost 5 bases and the J gene lost 7 bases, with 15 bases spanning the gap. CDR1 is SEHNR and CDR2 is FQNEAQ in the germline V gene (reference sequence). The DNA for the CDR3 is TGTGCCAGCAGCCACGGGGCAGGGGTCAATTCACCCCTCCACTTT. Protein sequence: CASSHGAGVNSPLHF.

This chain links TRBV10-3 with TRBJ1-1, with 8 bases fitting TRBD1. The CDR3 contains 14 residues. Germline CDR1 reads ENHRY; CDR2 reads SYGVKD. J gave up 6 bases and V 3 bases, and 6 bases lay outside the gene matches. CDR3 residues: CAISDPGGAAEAFF. The DNA for the CDR3 is TGTGCCATCAGTGATCCAGGGGGCGCCGCTGAAGCTTTCTTT.

The genes are TRBV12-5 and TRBJ1-2; the D gene is possibly TRBD1 (6 bases). The CDR3 loop spans 15 amino acids. V dropped 3 bases and J dropped 6 bases, with 17 bases sitting between them. The germline CDR1 and CDR2 sequences are LGHNT and FRNRAP. The CDR3 here is CASGFRGQGSHGYTF. Here the CDR3 DNA reads TGTGCTAGTGGTTTCCGCGGTCAGGGGTCTCATGGCTACACCTTC. Full variable domain (outside the CDR3, taken from reference TRBV12-5 and TRBJ1-2): DARVTQTPRHKVTEMGQEVTMRCQPILGHNTVFWYRQTMMQGLELLAYFRNRAPLDDSGMPKDRFSAEMPDATLATLKIQPSEPRDSAVYFCASGFRGQGSHGYTFGSGTRLTVV.

The genes are TRBV2 and TRBJ1-5, with D unresolved. The germline V gene encodes CDR1 SNHLY and CDR2 FYNNEI. This CDR3 comprises 13 residues. The V and J ends lost 4 bases and 6 bases respectively, with 10 bases between them. CDR3 DNA: TGTGCCAGCAGTGGCACCAGAACTCAGCCCCAGCATTTT. It is translated as CASSGTRTQPQHF.

J is TRBJ2-7 and V is TRBV18, with D possibly matching TRBD2 (5 bases). The V gene's germline CDR1 is KGHSH and CDR2 LQKENI. The CDR3 spans 12 residues. Trimming left V 3 bases short and J 7 bases short, with 10 bases between. Here the CDR3 reads CASSPGAWEQYF. The DNA of the CDR3 is TGTGCCAGCTCACCGGGAGCGTGGGAGCAGTACTTC.

The gene calls are TRBV11-2 and TRBJ2-1; 10 bases map to TRBD2. With 1 base clipped from V and 4 bases from J, the junction kept 4 bases outside the gene matches. Germline V gene sequence: CDR1 SGHAT, CDR2 FQNNGV. The CDR3 length is 16 residues. CDR3 sequence: CASSLGGLAAYNEQFF. In DNA, the CDR3 is TGTGCCAGCAGCTTAGGAGGACTAGCGGCATACAATGAGCAGTTCTTC.

V usage is TRBV24-1 and J usage is TRBJ2-7; a weak D match, TRBD1 (6 bases). The germline V gene has CDR1 KGHDR and CDR2 SFDVKD. V lost 12 bases and J lost 3, with 11 bases in between. This CDR3 is built from 11 residues. This CDR3 reads CAPYRDYEQYF. The CDR3 DNA reads as TGTGCCCCTTACAGGGACTACGAGCAGTACTTC.

The rearrangement joins TRBV9 to TRBJ2-7; D perhaps matches TRBD2 (5 bases). The CDR3 contains 15 residues. CDR1 is SGDLS, CDR2 YYNGEE, per germline. V lost 0 bases, J lost 0 bases, and 10 bases lay in between. CDR3 DNA sequence: TGTGCCAGCAGCGTAGATCAAGGGAGCTCCTACGAGCAGTACTTC. Amino acids: CASSVDQGSSYEQYF.

V is TRBV5-8 and J is TRBJ1-2, with D tentatively TRBD1 (6 bases). This CDR3 has 16 residues. Germline V gene sequence: CDR1 SGHTS, CDR2 YDEGEE. Trimming removed 2 bases from V and 1 base from J, with 15 bases in between. The CDR3 sequence: CASSFDRLRLNYGYTF. The CDR3 DNA is TGTGCCAGCAGCTTTGACAGGTTAAGGCTTAACTATGGCTACACCTTC.

The chain recombines TRBV29-1 with TRBJ2-5; perhaps TRBD1 as D (6 bases). V lost 3 bases and J lost 1, with 33 bases in between. Germline CDR1 is SQVTM and CDR2 is ANQGSEA. This CDR3 has 21 residues. The CDR3 sequence is CSVEAPSWSKKGGIAQETQYF. DNA for the CDR3: TGCAGCGTTGAGGCTCCCTCATGGTCGAAGAAAGGGGGTATAGCCCAAGAGACCCAGTACTTC.

The V and J genes are TRBV5-1 and TRBJ2-7; 10 bases fit TRBD2. There are 16 residues in the CDR3. Germline assignment: CDR1 SGHRS and CDR2 YFSETQ. With V trimmed by 0 bases and J by 6 bases, 9 bases remained unmatched. CDR3 DNA: TGCGCCAGCAGCTTGGCCCCGCTAGCGGGAGTCGGCGAGCAGTACTTC. It codes for CASSLAPLAGVGEQYF.

The chain couples TRBV7-3 to TRBJ2-1; 8 bases agree with TRBD1. This CDR3 spans 20 amino acids. The trim removed 1 base at V and 0 bases at J, leaving 14 bases unmatched. CDR1 is SGHTA, CDR2 FQGTGA, per germline. The CDR3 region is CASSLKGQGLGPSSYNEQFF. The CDR3 DNA sequence: TGTGCCAGCAGCTTAAAAGGACAGGGTCTGGGTCCAAGCTCCTACAATGAGCAGTTCTTC.

This clone was detected only once. This rearrangement joins TRBV7-3 to TRBJ2-1, with D possibly being TRBD1 (5 bases). CDR1 and CDR2 (germline): SGHTA, FQGTGA. The V and J ends lost 4 bases and 5 bases respectively, with 15 bases between them. The CDR3 totals 15 residues. For the CDR3, the DNA is TGTGCCAGCAGCTCACTCGGACAAAGTAACAATGAGCAGTTCTTC. It encodes CASSSLGQSNNEQFF.